The clone carrying this TCR beta chain is labeled medium-sized (0.01 to 0.1%). These data belong to a study of graft-versus-host responses after intestinal transplantation. Study in general: For around 3 years after anti-thymocyte globulin induction, all recipients took tacrolimus and steroids.

The germline V gene encodes CDR1 SGHVS and CDR2 FNYEAQ. The V segment lost 1 base and the J segment 5 bases; nucleotides outside the gene matches: 8. The CDR3 consists of 16 residues. Each mixed lymphocyte reaction held around 200,000 CFSE-labeled responders and around 200,000 irradiated violet-dye-labeled stimulators. Sequenced by immunoSEQ multiplex PCR; TCRdb stores in-frame clones only, minus some. The table has 3,500 to 4,000 clones, 40% to 50% seen once. The J gene is TRBJ2-7, the V gene TRBV7-6; 10 nucleotides line up with TRBD2. This specimen was alloreactive CD8+ T cells from a mixed lymphocyte reaction culture, taken before transplantation. Documented subset: CFSE-low proliferating T cells sorted from roughly six-day pre-transplant mixed lymphocyte reaction (GvH or HvG direction). The sequence derives from a human patient who was an organ donor for intestinal transplantation. CDR3: CASSLGGVAGGHEQYF. CDR3 bases: TGTGCCAGCAGCTTAGGGGGAGTAGCGGGAGGACACGAGCAGTACTTC. Supplemented by reference TRBV7-6 and TRBJ2-7, the full variable domain reads GAGVSQSPRYKVTKRGQDVALRCDPISGHVSLYWYRQALGQGPEFLTYFNYEAQQDKSGLPNDRFSAERPEGSISTLTIQRTEQRDSAMYRCASSLGGVAGGHEQYFGPGTRLTVT.